The source of this T cell receptor (beta chain) is a study of blood T cell repertoires in COVID-19. In the study overall: Donors in the United States, Italy and Spain gave samples during acute or convalescent COVID-19.

As originally analysed: The assay estimated nucleated cells by amplifying reference gene primers. The table came from immunoSEQ multiplex PCR; TCRdb's copy has only in-frame clones and leaves some out. The DNA was the basis for D and trimming; V, J and clone size are from that table. In the table there are tens of thousands of clones, roughly 92% of which are singletons. The clonotype was recovered from a human donor in a cohort sampled during active COVID-19. Sequencing input: peripheral blood.

Here the CDR3 reads CASSYSGPYRNYGYTF. For the CDR3, the DNA is TGTGCCAGCAGTTACTCGGGGCCTTACCGAAACTATGGCTACACCTTC. This sequence joins TRBV6-5 and TRBJ1-2, with D perhaps TRBD1 (5 bases). Germline V gene data show CDR1 as MNHEY and CDR2 as SVGAGI. The CDR3 is made up of 16 amino acids. V dropped 0 bases and J dropped 2 bases, with 13 bases sitting between them.